The 23 T cell receptor beta chains in this list originate from one sample, sequenced in a study of T cell repertoires in cytomegalovirus infection. TCRdb reanalysed the reads using MiXCR and keeps one entry per CDR3 protein. In the table there are a few hundred thousand distinct CDR3 sequences, less than 30% of which are singletons. The sequenced material came from PBMCs. Source of these receptors: a human donor in good health (CMV status not recorded). Some clones in this sample may be carry-over from other donors' samples.

The CDR3 bases are TGTGCCAGCAGCCTGGAAGGAGGAGCCACCTACGAGCAGTACTTC. Translation gives CASSLEGGATYEQYF. The V gene is TRBV7-6, the J gene TRBJ2-7; tentative D call: TRBD2 (5 bases). Germline V gene lookup returns CDR1 SGHVS and CDR2 FNYEAQ. CDR3 length equals 15 residues. V was pared by 5 bases and J by 2 bases, with 16 bases between.

This rearrangement joins TRBV20-1 to TRBJ2-4; weak D call: TRBD2 (5 bases). The CDR3 is 14 amino acids. V lost 3 bases and J 0 bases, leaving 9 bases between the germline ends. CDR1 and CDR2 from the germline V gene are DFQATT and SNEGSKA (reference sequence). CDR3 in DNA: TGCAGTGCTAGCCGAGCGGCAGCCAAAAACATTCAGTACTTC. It yields the protein CSASRAAAKNIQYF.

The chain links TRBV7-1 to TRBJ2-7, with 9 bases fitting TRBD2. TRBV7-1 qualifies as an ORF whose function is uncertain. Trimming removed 3 bases from V and 2 bases from J; junction bases left unmatched: 8. CDR3 length: 16 amino acids. For the CDR3, the DNA is TGTGCCAGCAGCTCCGGCCATAGCGGGAGAGCCTACGAGCAGTACTTC. It is translated as CASSSGHSGRAYEQYF.

V gene TRBV6-2 or TRBV6-3 combines with J gene TRBJ2-5; 8 bases are shared with TRBD2. The CDR3 length is 15 residues. Germline assignment: CDR1 MNHEY and CDR2 SVGEGT. Germline trimming cut 6 bases from V and 6 bases from J; bases unmatched to any gene: 12. DNA of the CDR3: TGTGCCAGCAGATATGGACTAGCCGGCTCGAAGACCCAGTACTTC. Translating gives CASRYGLAGSKTQYF.

This clonotype has ten or more counts. The chain has TRBV7-2 and TRBJ2-3; D is unresolved. CDR3 length: 17 residues. The V gene lost 5 bases and the J gene lost 5 bases, with 23 bases spanning the gap. Germline V gives CDR1 SGHTA, CDR2 FQGNSA. The CDR3 DNA sequence: TGTGCCAGCAGCCGGACCTTTAGCCGGGCCCGAGGAGATACGCAGTATTTT. Translated: CASSRTFSRARGDTQYF. Full variable domain (missing parts from reference TRBV7-2 and TRBJ2-3): GAGVSQSPSNKVTEKGKDVELRCDPISGHTALYWYRQSLGQGLEFLIYFQGNSAPDKSGLPSDRFSAERTGGSVSTLTIQRTQQEDSAVYLCASSRTFSRARGDTQYFGPGTRLTVL.

The chain links TRBV7-9 to TRBJ2-3; unclear D gene. The CDR3 is 16 residues long. CDR1 is SEHNR, CDR2 FQNEAQ, per germline (reference sequence). Trimming cost V 5 bases and J 4 bases, with 19 bases left between them. The CDR3 sequence is CASSPPLAERPDTQYF. CDR3 DNA sequence: TGTGCCAGCAGCCCCCCCTTGGCGGAGCGCCCAGATACGCAGTATTTT.

Many counts were recorded for this clonotype. The rearrangement uses TRBV29-1 and TRBJ1-1; D unclear. V was pared by 4 bases and J by 1 base, with 4 bases between. Germline V lookup: CDR1 SQVTM, CDR2 ANQGSEA. CDR3 size: 11 residues. The CDR3: CSVGKNTEAFF. CDR3 sequence (DNA): TGCAGCGTTGGGAAGAACACTGAAGCTTTCTTT.

This clonotype was seen more than once but under ten times. The J gene is TRBJ1-1, the V gene TRBV4-1; D remains ambiguous. V was shortened by 1 base and J by 1 base, with 13 bases between the two germline ends. Germline values: CDR1 MGHRA, CDR2 YSYEKL. This CDR3 is built from 16 residues. CDR3: CASSQVRGNGNTEAFF. In DNA form, the CDR3 reads TGCGCCAGCAGCCAAGTACGGGGAAACGGGAACACTGAAGCTTTCTTT.

This clonotype was counted between two and nine times. The chain links TRBV14 to TRBJ2-7; 13 nucleotides line up with TRBD2. Germline CDR1 is SGHDN and CDR2 is FVKESK. With 4 bases clipped from V and 0 bases from J, the junction kept 6 bases outside the gene matches. CDR3 length: 17 amino acids. The CDR3 region is CASSPGTSGTYSYEQYV. CDR3 nucleotides: TGTGCCAGCAGCCCCGGGACTAGCGGGACCTACTCCTACGAGCAGTACGTC.

The V gene is TRBV24-1, the J gene TRBJ1-2, with a possible D match to TRBD1 (6 bases). Germline assignment: CDR1 KGHDR and CDR2 SFDVKD. This CDR3 has 13 residues. Trimming cost V 3 bases and J 8 bases, with 12 bases left between them. CDR3 residues: CATSDERDIGYTF. The CDR3 DNA follows: TGTGCCACCAGTGATGAAAGGGACATCGGCTACACCTTC.

The table lists this clonotype with a few counts. The chain couples TRBV7-6 to TRBJ2-2, with 8 nucleotides matching TRBD2. The CDR3 sequence is 16 residues long. Germline lookup yields CDR1 SGHVS and CDR2 FNYEAQ. The J segment lost 4 bases and the V segment lost 2 bases, leaving 6 bases of the junction unmatched. The CDR3: CASSLKAGGGTGELFF. The DNA of the CDR3 is TGTGCCAGCAGCTTAAAGGCGGGAGGAGGCACCGGGGAGCTGTTTTTT. Drawing the rest from reference TRBV7-6 and TRBJ2-2, the complete variable domain is GAGVSQSPRYKVTKRGQDVALRCDPISGHVSLYWYRQALGQGPEFLTYFNYEAQQDKSGLPNDRFSAERPEGSISTLTIQRTEQRDSAMYRCASSLKAGGGTGELFFGEGSRLTVL.

This clonotype was seen a handful of times. The rearrangement joins TRBV11-2 to TRBJ2-1, with 7 bases aligning to TRBD2. Germline CDR1 SGHAT, CDR2 FQNNGV. The junction had 8 bases not matched to a gene; V was cut back by 7 bases and J by 8 bases. This CDR3 spans 13 amino acids. The CDR3 here is CASKSGKEDEQFF. In DNA, the CDR3 is TGTGCCAGCAAAAGCGGGAAGGAAGATGAGCAGTTCTTC.

The chain couples TRBV30 to TRBJ2-1, with D hard to call. Trimming shortened V by 0 bases and J by 7 bases, and 10 bases separated the two germline ends. The CDR3 has 13 amino acids. The V gene's germline CDR1 is GTSNPN and CDR2 SVGIG (reference sequence). CDR3 sequence: CAWSVERRNEQFF. The CDR3 region has the DNA TGTGCCTGGAGTGTAGAGAGGCGGAATGAGCAGTTCTTC. The variable domain in full, with the rest retrieved from reference TRBV30 and TRBJ2-1, is SQTIHQWPATLVQPVGSPLSLECTVEGTSNPNLYWYRQAAGRGLQLLFYSVGIGQISSEVPQNLSASRPQDRQFILSSKKLLLSDSGFYLCAWSVERRNEQFFGPGTRLTVL.

This chain joins TRBV7-2 and TRBJ2-4; 8 bases agree with TRBD1. The germline gives CDR1 SGHTA, CDR2 FQGNSA. The length of the CDR3 is 15 residues. The V gene end was trimmed by 5 bases and the J gene end by 0 bases; junction bases not matched to a gene: 3. The CDR3 is CASSRQGLAKNIQYF. DNA of the CDR3: TGTGCCAGCAGCCGACAGGGGCTAGCCAAAAACATTCAGTACTTC. Full variable domain (rest looked up from reference TRBV7-2 and TRBJ2-4): GAGVSQSPSNKVTEKGKDVELRCDPISGHTALYWYRQSLGQGLEFLIYFQGNSAPDKSGLPSDRFSAERTGGSVSTLTIQRTQQEDSAVYLCASSRQGLAKNIQYFGAGTRLSVL.

The chain couples TRBV19 to TRBJ1-5, with 8 bases aligning to TRBD1. Per germline, CDR1 LNHDA and CDR2 SQIVND (reference sequence). The V segment lost 5 bases and the J segment 4 bases; nucleotides outside the gene matches: 10. CDR3 length: 16 amino acids. The CDR3 reads CASSSRGTGINQPQHF. The DNA of the CDR3 is TGTGCCAGTAGTTCAAGGGGGACAGGTATTAATCAGCCCCAGCATTTT.

The chain carries TRBV2 and TRBJ1-2; tentatively, D is TRBD1 (5 bases). The CDR3 extends over 16 amino acids. Germline values: CDR1 SNHLY, CDR2 FYNNEI. The germline V and J ends were trimmed by 1 base and 1 base, with 13 bases remaining between them. CDR3: CASSEGQRTFNYGYTF. CDR3 sequence (DNA): TGTGCCAGCAGTGAAGGACAGAGAACTTTTAACTATGGCTACACCTTC. Complete variable domain (other parts from reference TRBV2 and TRBJ1-2): EPEVTQTPSHQVTQMGQEVILRCVPISNHLYFYWYRQILGQKVEFLVSFYNNEISEKSEIFDDQFSVERPDGSNFTLKIRSTKLEDSAMYFCASSEGQRTFNYGYTFGSGTRLTVV.

About this clonotype itself: An end of the junction differs from the germline gene, which may be a read error. This chain links TRBV4-1 with TRBJ2-5, with D perhaps assigned TRBD1 or TRBD2 (5 bases each). This CDR3 has 15 residues. The germline V gene encodes CDR1 MGHRA and CDR2 YSYEKL. The CDR3 bases are TGTGCCAGCAGCCAAGAACGACAGCCGGGGGAGACCCAGTACTTC. It codes for CASSQERQPGETQYF.

This sequence joins TRBV6-2 or TRBV6-3 and TRBJ2-7; possible D gene TRBD1, 5 bases. The CDR3 is 14 amino acids. Trimming cost V 5 bases and J 4 bases, with 15 bases left between them. Germline loops: CDR1 MNHEY, CDR2 SVGEGT. In nucleotides, the CDR3 is TGTGCCAGCAGTGGGGCCTTTGAGATTTACGAGCAGTACGTC. Translation: CASSGAFEIYEQYV.

This sequence joins TRBV10-3 and TRBJ2-3; 11 nucleotides line up with TRBD2. The J segment lost 0 bases and the V segment lost 6 bases, leaving 2 bases of the junction unmatched. Germline V gives CDR1 ENHRY, CDR2 SYGVKD. This CDR3 comprises 15 residues. Written as DNA, the CDR3 is TGTGCCATCAGGAGGACTAGCGGGAGCACAGATACGCAGTATTTT. It codes for CAIRRTSGSTDTQYF.

This clonotype was detected ten times or more. This chain joins TRBV6-1 and TRBJ1-2; 8 nucleotides match TRBD1. The V gene's germline CDR1 is MNHNS and CDR2 SASEGT. This CDR3 is 14 amino acids long. V lost 5 bases and J lost 4; bases outside the gene matches: 6. CDR3: CASSPSGQAYGYTF. DNA of the CDR3: TGTGCCAGCAGTCCCTCGGGACAGGCCTATGGCTACACCTTC.

This clonotype has ten or more counts. The V and J genes are TRBV7-2 and TRBJ1-2; 7 nucleotides line up with TRBD1. Trimming took 7 bases from V and 7 from J; bases not matched to a gene: 9. Germline V gene lookup returns CDR1 SGHTA and CDR2 FQGNSA. The CDR3 is made up of 13 amino acids. This CDR3 reads CASTRQGKSGYTF. As DNA, the CDR3 is TGTGCCAGCACCCGACAGGGCAAGAGTGGCTACACCTTC. Supplemented by reference TRBV7-2 and TRBJ1-2, the full variable domain reads GAGVSQSPSNKVTEKGKDVELRCDPISGHTALYWYRQSLGQGLEFLIYFQGNSAPDKSGLPSDRFSAERTGGSVSTLTIQRTQQEDSAVYLCASTRQGKSGYTFGSGTRLTVV.

This clonotype came up many times. The rearrangement links TRBV6-1 to TRBJ1-6; D unresolved. The germline V gene encodes CDR1 MNHNS and CDR2 SASEGT. Trimming stripped 0 bases from V and 3 bases from J, with 12 bases between. CDR3 size: 17 residues. CDR3 sequence: CASSEAFEGRYNSPLHF. CDR3 nucleotides: TGTGCCAGCAGTGAAGCGTTCGAAGGACGCTATAATTCACCCCTCCACTTT.

This clonotype appeared many times. The genes are TRBV7-2 and TRBJ2-5, with 7 positions matching TRBD2. Germline CDR1 is SGHTA and CDR2 is FQGNSA. This CDR3 is built from 15 residues. V dropped 1 base and J dropped 9; count of bases not matched to a gene: 11. In DNA form, the CDR3 reads TGTGCCAGCAGCTTAGACTGGGACTACACCAGAGCCCAGTACTTC. Translation gives CASSLDWDYTRAQYF.